The 22 T cell receptor beta chains reported below all come from one sample, sequenced in a study of blood T cell repertoires in COVID-19 (dated by TCRdb to about 2020). Libraries came from the immunoSEQ multiplex PCR assay. In TCRdb, the immuneACCESS table is reduced to in-frame sequences with V and J assigned. These tables do not hold every clone; where another copy was compared, an unresolved V gene accounts for under half, and the others remain unexplained. The sample contains roughly 130,000 clones, 80% to 85% of them found a single time. Clones ranked in the top ten supply around 12% of the sample. The source material was peripheral blood. These receptors originate from a woman aged 25 to 39 who had recovered from COVID-19.

The gene calls are TRBV5-8 and TRBJ1-2; 9 bases are shared with TRBD1. V lost 2 bases to trimming and J lost 6 bases; unmatched junction nucleotides: 8. The CDR3 spans 15 residues. Germline values: CDR1 SGHTS, CDR2 YDEGEE. This CDR3 reads CASSLQGAPLDGYTF. In DNA form, the CDR3 reads TGTGCCAGCAGCTTACAGGGGGCGCCCCTTGATGGCTACACCTTC.

The chain joins TRBV5-1 to TRBJ1-1, with D possibly being TRBD1 (5 bases). The V gene lost 4 bases and the J gene lost 4 bases, with 11 bases spanning the gap. Germline CDR1 reads SGHRS; CDR2 reads YFSETQ. The CDR3 is made up of 13 amino acids. The CDR3 nucleotides read TGCGCCAGCAGCCGAGGAGACAGCACTGAAGCTTTCTTT. It is translated as CASSRGDSTEAFF.

The rearrangement links TRBV3-1 (or the pseudogene TRBV3-2) to TRBJ1-2; D not certain. In germline, CDR1 is LGHDT, CDR2 YNNKEL (reference sequence). CDR3 size: 14 residues. The germline V and J ends were trimmed by 0 bases and 7 bases, with 12 bases remaining between them. CDR3 sequence: CASSQESRGLGYTF. Here the CDR3 DNA reads TGTGCCAGCAGCCAAGAATCGAGAGGGCTTGGCTACACCTTC.

The CDR3 nucleotides read TGTGCCAGCAGCTTGCGTCCCGGGACAGTTCGCGAGACCCAGTACTTC. It translates to CASSLRPGTVRETQYF. The chain uses TRBV5-8 and TRBJ2-5, with 7 positions matching TRBD1. The CDR3 is 16 residues long. With V trimmed by 1 base and J by 5 bases, 11 bases remained unmatched. Per the germline V gene, CDR1 is SGHTS and CDR2 is YDEGEE.

The chain joins TRBV7-3 to TRBJ2-2; 12 bases are a match to TRBD2. V shed 4 bases, J shed 3 bases, and the junction held 6 bases outside the gene matches. CDR3 length equals 17 residues. CDR1 and CDR2 from the germline V gene are SGHTA and FQGTGA. CDR3 region: CASSSLAGGPDTGELFF. For the CDR3, the DNA is TGTGCCAGCAGCTCCCTAGCGGGAGGGCCGGACACCGGGGAGCTGTTTTTT.

The V and J genes are TRBV19 and TRBJ1-1; D is unresolved. Germline V gene data show CDR1 as LNHDA and CDR2 as SQIVND (reference sequence). The CDR3 is 12 amino acids. Trimming removed 7 bases from V and 0 bases from J, with 6 bases in between. The CDR3 sequence is CASKRMNTEAFF. The CDR3 region has the DNA TGTGCCAGTAAGCGGATGAACACTGAAGCTTTCTTT.

The chain links TRBV4-1 to TRBJ1-3, with D perhaps TRBD1 (5 bases). CDR1 and CDR2 (germline): MGHRA, YSYEKL. This CDR3 is 16 amino acids long. Between the trimmed V and J ends, which lost 2 bases and 0 bases, there was a span of 11 bases. CDR3 amino acids: CASSQYQGSSGNTIYF. Written as DNA, the CDR3 is TGCGCCAGCAGCCAATATCAGGGCTCCTCTGGAAACACCATATATTTT.

The CDR3 loop is CAWIKTRDSAFF. CDR3 in DNA: TGTGCCTGGATCAAGACCCGGGACAGCGCTTTCTTT. The chain is built from TRBV30 and TRBJ1-1; 7 bases are shared with TRBD1. This CDR3 has 12 amino acids. The V segment lost 4 bases and the J segment 11 bases; nucleotides outside the gene matches: 10. Germline-derived CDR1 and CDR2 are GTSNPN and SVGIG (reference sequence).

The rearrangement links TRBV19 to TRBJ2-6, with D hard to call. Per the germline V gene, CDR1 is LNHDA and CDR2 is SQIVND (reference sequence). This CDR3 region has 15 residues. Trimming pared 7 bases from V and 0 bases from J, leaving 10 bases between. The CDR3: CASIDPSSGANVLTF. The CDR3, as DNA: TGTGCCAGTATCGACCCTAGCTCTGGGGCCAACGTCCTGACTTTC.

This clone has more than one count but fewer than ten. V and J are TRBV5-1 and TRBJ2-1, with TRBD1 as a possible D gene (5 bases). The CDR3 sequence is 16 residues long. V was pared by 4 bases and J by 2 bases, with 16 bases between. Germline CDR1 SGHRS, CDR2 YFSETQ. Here the CDR3 reads CASSLLGANAYNEQFF. For the CDR3, the DNA is TGCGCCAGCAGCCTTTTAGGGGCTAATGCCTACAATGAGCAGTTCTTC.

V gene TRBV7-9 combines with J gene TRBJ2-1; 7 nucleotides line up with TRBD1. V gave up 5 bases and J gave up 10 bases; unmatched junction bases: 5. The CDR3 contains 12 residues. Germline-derived CDR1 and CDR2 are SEHNR and FQNEAQ (reference sequence). The CDR3 DNA reads as TGTGCCAGCAGCAGGCACAGGGGCGAGCAGTTCTTC. Translated, it gives CASSRHRGEQFF.

This chain links TRBV5-1 with TRBJ1-1; possible D gene TRBD1, 5 bases. Germline CDR1 SGHRS, CDR2 YFSETQ. V lost 3 bases to trimming and J lost 1 base, with 7 bases between them. The CDR3 is 13 residues long. CDR3 region: CASSSGQNTEAFF. Here the CDR3 DNA reads TGCGCCAGCAGCTCCGGACAGAACACTGAAGCTTTCTTT.

The J gene is TRBJ2-7, the V gene TRBV7-8, with D possibly TRBD1 on 6 matching bases. V lost 5 bases to trimming and J lost 3 bases, with 14 bases between them. The CDR3 loop spans 14 amino acids. Germline V CDR1 and CDR2: SGHVS, FQNEAQ. The CDR3 coding sequence is TGTGCCAGCAGCCCCACAGGGTCCTTCTACGAGCAGTACTTC. It codes for CASSPTGSFYEQYF.

The rearrangement joins TRBV10-3 to TRBJ1-6; D remains ambiguous. This CDR3 is built from 14 residues. Per the germline V gene, CDR1 is ENHRY and CDR2 is SYGVKD. V dropped 1 base and J dropped 7 bases, with 8 bases sitting between them. This CDR3 is CAISELSLNSPLHF. The CDR3 DNA follows: TGTGCCATCAGTGAGTTGAGTCTAAATTCACCCCTCCACTTT.

The chain recombines TRBV24-1 with TRBJ2-5, with 9 bases fitting TRBD1. Germline CDR1 reads KGHDR; CDR2 reads SFDVKD. The ends lost 5 bases at V and 5 bases at J; junction bases unmatched: 8. The CDR3 consists of 15 residues. DNA of the CDR3: TGTGCCACCAGTGTGGGACAGGGTGGAGGGGAGACCCAGTACTTC. Residues: CATSVGQGGGETQYF.

Concerning this clone: The junction departs from germline at one end; a sequencing error may be responsible. This chain uses TRBV19 with TRBJ1-1; D remains ambiguous. This CDR3 region has 14 residues. Germline CDR1 and CDR2: LNHDA and SQIVND (reference sequence). The DNA of the CDR3 is TGTGCCAGTACAGGTGACATCCCGAACTCTGAAGCTTTCTTT. Translation gives CASTGDIPNSEAFF.

This clone was seen only once. The rearrangement links TRBV11-3 to TRBJ1-1, with 7 bases identical to TRBD1. From germline, CDR1 is SGHNT and CDR2 YENEEA. Germline trimming cut 4 bases from V and 11 bases from J; bases unmatched to any gene: 7. This CDR3 is built from 12 residues. The CDR3 DNA reads TGTGCCAGCAGCTACACAGGGGAAGTCGCTTTCTTT. It encodes CASSYTGEVAFF.

The chain joins TRBV6-1 to TRBJ2-7; the D gene is possibly TRBD1 (6 bases). V shed 6 bases and J shed 3 bases, with 15 bases lying between them. The CDR3 totals 14 residues. Germline V CDR1 and CDR2: MNHNS, SASEGT. The CDR3 sequence: CASRDRDTIYEQYF. The CDR3 DNA is TGTGCCAGCAGAGACCGGGACACTATCTACGAGCAGTACTTC.

V usage is TRBV19 and J usage is TRBJ2-1; 12 bases align to TRBD2. Trimming at V came to 5 bases and at J to 3 bases, leaving 8 bases not matched to a gene. The germline V gene encodes CDR1 LNHDA and CDR2 SQIVND (reference sequence). The CDR3 contains 17 residues. The DNA for the CDR3 is TGTGCCAGTAGTTTGCTAGGGACTAGCGGGCTCTACAATGAGCAGTTCTTC. This codes for CASSLLGTSGLYNEQFF.

The CDR3 region is CASSLVAGGADTQYF. The CDR3 nucleotides read TGTGCCAGCAGCTTAGTTGCGGGGGGGGCAGATACGCAGTATTTT. V gene TRBV11-2 combines with J gene TRBJ2-3; 9 nucleotides match TRBD2. The CDR3 has 15 residues. Per the germline V gene, CDR1 is SGHAT and CDR2 is FQNNGV. The ends lost 1 base at V and 4 bases at J; junction bases unmatched: 3. The variable domain in full, completed from reference TRBV11-2 and TRBJ2-3, reads EAGVAQSPRYKIIEKRQSVAFWCNPISGHATLYWYQQILGQGPKLLIQFQNNGVVDDSQLPKDRFSAERLKGVDSTLKIQPAKLEDSAVYLCASSLVAGGADTQYFGPGTRLTVL.

The chain employs TRBV3-1 (or the pseudogene TRBV3-2) and TRBJ2-7, with TRBD1 as a possible D gene (5 bases). Trimming left V 6 bases short and J 0 bases short, with 15 bases between. The CDR3 runs to 15 residues. Germline V lookup: CDR1 LGHDT, CDR2 YNNKEL (reference sequence). CDR3 in DNA: TGTGCCAGCAGTCTTACAGGCTCAAGCTCCTACGAGCAGTACTTC. It specifies CASSLTGSSSYEQYF.

This clone showed up just a few times. J is TRBJ2-1 and V is TRBV27; TRBD2 matches at 8 bases. This CDR3 region has 15 residues. Germline loops: CDR1 MNHEY, CDR2 SMNVEV (reference sequence). Trimming cost V 7 bases and J 3 bases; bases outside gene matches: 8. The CDR3 sequence: CASTDLAGHYNEQFF. CDR3 DNA sequence: TGTGCCAGCACCGATCTAGCGGGCCACTACAATGAGCAGTTCTTC.